Listed here are 28 T cell receptor beta chains from one sample, sequenced in a study of blood T cells in healthy people across ages. A J-beta primer mix and a sample-barcoded 5' primer were used in a second PCR of roughly 6 to 12 cycles. One entry per CDR3 protein, called by TCRdb with MiXCR from the 5' RACE reads. The sample includes 760,000 or so distinct CDR3 sequences, more than 20% of them seen just once. These same data were also listed under a study on T cells of mothers and their children.

Sequencing was performed on blood. The receptors were sampled from a boy aged 10-17 years in good health.

The rearrangement links TRBV12-3 or TRBV12-4 to TRBJ2-5; D possibly matches TRBD1 or TRBD2 (6 bases each). The J call could be wrong; TRBJ2-1 is a better fit for the DNA end. The CDR3 covers 14 residues. CDR3: CASSHATGASEQFF. In nucleotides, the CDR3 is TGTGCCAGCAGCCACGCGACGGGGGCCAGTGAGCAGTTCTTC.

This clonotype was observed a handful of times. CDR3: CASRKGSGMNTGELFF. The CDR3 DNA sequence: TGTGCCAGCAGGAAGGGGAGCGGGATGAACACCGGGGAGCTGTTTTTT. This chain links TRBV6-1 with TRBJ2-2, with 7 positions matching TRBD2. This CDR3 region has 16 residues. Germline V gene sequence: CDR1 MNHNS, CDR2 SASEGT. V shed 6 bases, J shed 1 base, and the junction held 8 bases outside the gene matches.

The chain combines TRBV7-6 with TRBJ2-3, with 9 nucleotides matching TRBD2. Trimming removed 1 base from V and 5 bases from J; junction bases left unmatched: 7. CDR1 and CDR2 (germline): SGHVS, FNYEAQ. The CDR3 consists of 16 residues. CDR3 nucleotide sequence: TGTGCCAGCAGCTTAGGACTAGCGGCGGGGGAAGATACGCAGTATTTT. This sequence encodes CASSLGLAAGEDTQYF.

This clonotype was detected many times. This chain connects TRBV28 to TRBJ2-1, with no clear D. V shed 6 bases and J shed 6 bases, with 18 bases lying between them. The V gene's germline CDR1 is MDHEN and CDR2 SYDVKM. The CDR3 is 15 amino acids. This CDR3 reads CASSPGDRRRNEQFF. The CDR3 DNA sequence: TGTGCCAGCAGCCCCGGTGATCGACGTCGCAATGAGCAGTTCTTC.

The chain couples TRBV5-1 to TRBJ2-7; either TRBD1 or TRBD2 may fit D (5 bases each). From germline, CDR1 is SGHRS and CDR2 YFSETQ. The CDR3 totals 15 residues. V lost 4 bases and J 5 bases, leaving 19 bases between the germline ends. CDR3: CASSLEGRPNDEQYF. In DNA form, the CDR3 reads TGCGCCAGCAGCCTAGAGGGACGGCCGAACGACGAGCAGTACTTC.

In its sample, this clonotype was seen a few times. The chain carries TRBV12-3 or TRBV12-4 and TRBJ2-3, with a weak D call TRBD2 (5 bases). The CDR3 is made up of 14 amino acids. V shed 3 bases and J shed 2 bases, with 9 bases lying between them. For the CDR3, the DNA is TGTGCCAGCAGTTTGAGCGGCAACACAGATACGCAGTATTTT. It encodes CASSLSGNTDTQYF.

The chain has TRBV12-3 or TRBV12-4 and TRBJ2-5; D gene unclear. The ends were cut back, 6 bases at V and 4 bases at J, with 9 bases in the middle. The CDR3 is made up of 12 amino acids. The CDR3 coding sequence is TGTGCCAGCAGACTTAGTGGAGAGACCCAGTACTTC. It codes for CASRLSGETQYF.

This clonotype was observed a handful of times. The chain employs TRBV7-9 and TRBJ2-5, with 9 bases lining up with TRBD2. The DNA end favors TRBJ2-1, so the J call may be wrong. CDR1 and CDR2 (germline): SEHNR, FQNEAQ (reference sequence). The CDR3 consists of 15 residues. In DNA form, the CDR3 reads TGTGCCAGCAGCTCTTTAGCGGGAGAAGGGGATGAGCAGTTCTTC. This sequence encodes CASSSLAGEGDEQFF.

This clonotype was found a few times. J is TRBJ1-1 and V is TRBV5-1; maybe TRBD1 (5 bases). The CDR3 is made up of 15 amino acids. The germline CDR1 and CDR2 sequences are SGHRS and YFSETQ. V dropped 0 bases and J dropped 1 base, with 10 bases sitting between them. DNA for the CDR3: TGCGCCAGCAGCTTGGGAGGGACCTCGAACACTGAAGCTTTCTTT. Its translation: CASSLGGTSNTEAFF.

This clonotype has just a few counts. The rearrangement uses TRBV2 and TRBJ2-3; possibly TRBD1 or TRBD2 for D (5 bases each). Trimming removed 3 bases at V and 0 bases at J, with 13 bases between. The CDR3 has 16 amino acids. Germline V gene sequence: CDR1 SNHLY, CDR2 FYNNEI. CDR3 sequence reads: CASSDLGAFSTDTQYF. CDR3 DNA: TGTGCCAGCAGTGACCTCGGGGCTTTTAGCACAGATACGCAGTATTTT.

The CDR3 here is CSARVFGVATDNEQFF. DNA of the CDR3: TGCAGTGCTAGAGTTTTCGGGGTAGCTACGGACAATGAGCAGTTCTTC. V usage is TRBV20-1 and J usage is TRBJ2-5; tentative D call: TRBD2 (5 bases). The J call may be in error: the DNA end matches TRBJ2-1 better. The germline CDR1 and CDR2 sequences are DFQATT and SNEGSKA (reference sequence). The CDR3 sequence is 16 residues long.

The V gene is TRBV6-2 or TRBV6-3, the J gene TRBJ2-7; D is unresolved. The germline V gene encodes CDR1 MNHEY and CDR2 SVGEGT. Trimming removed 6 bases at V and 6 bases at J, with 12 bases between. This CDR3 is built from 12 residues. CDR3 nucleotides: TGTGCCAGCAGCCTCTCCCCAGTCGAGCAGTACTTC. Translating gives CASSLSPVEQYF.

This clonotype came up a few times. This chain links TRBV7-2 with TRBJ1-4, with TRBD1 identical over 7 bases. CDR1 is SGHTA, CDR2 FQGNSA, per germline. V dropped 2 bases and J dropped 0; count of bases not matched to a gene: 6. The CDR3 is 17 residues long. CDR3 nucleotide sequence: TGTGCCAGCAGCTTATGGCCAACAGGGGCAACTAATGAAAAACTGTTTTTT. Amino acids: CASSLWPTGATNEKLFF.

This clonotype appeared a few times. Germline and junction disagree at one end, which may indicate a read error. The CDR3 coding sequence is TGCAGCGTTTACCGGGGCTACGAGCAATACTTC. Translating gives CSVYRGYEQYF. The chain recombines TRBV29-1 with TRBJ2-7; D possibly uses TRBD1 or TRBD2 (5 bases each). CDR3 size: 11 residues. Germline V gene data show CDR1 as SQVTM and CDR2 as ANQGSEA.

A few counts support this clonotype. The chain is built from TRBV20-1 and TRBJ2-1; D may match TRBD1 or TRBD2 (6 bases each). This CDR3 is built from 16 residues. V lost 3 bases and J 2 bases, leaving 17 bases between the germline ends. CDR1 is DFQATT, CDR2 SNEGSKA, per germline (reference sequence). This CDR3 reads CSASSLNGGTYNEQFF. CDR3 nucleotide sequence: TGCAGTGCTAGTAGCCTTAACGGGGGCACCTACAATGAGCAGTTCTTC.

There are a few counts of this clonotype. The J gene is TRBJ1-6, the V gene TRBV12-3 or TRBV12-4; D remains ambiguous. The ends were cut back, 3 bases at V and 4 bases at J, with 13 bases in the middle. The CDR3 is 16 residues long. CDR3 sequence reads: CASSFGPRPYNSPLHF. The DNA of the CDR3 is TGTGCCAGCAGTTTTGGACCCAGGCCTTATAATTCACCCCTCCACTTT.

This clonotype has more than one count but fewer than ten. The J gene is TRBJ2-5, the V gene TRBV15; a possible D gene is TRBD2 (5 bases). Between the trimmed V and J ends, which lost 5 bases and 4 bases, there was a span of 17 bases. CDR3 length equals 15 residues. The germline V gene encodes CDR1 LNHNV and CDR2 YYDKDF (reference sequence). The CDR3 sequence is CATSGPLRVGETQYF. CDR3 in DNA: TGTGCCACCAGCGGTCCTTTGAGGGTGGGAGAGACCCAGTACTTC.

V usage is TRBV7-2 and J usage is TRBJ2-7; 9 nucleotides align to TRBD1. Germline CDR1 and CDR2: SGHTA and FQGNSA. J gave up 3 bases and V 2 bases, and 5 bases lay outside the gene matches. CDR3 size: 15 residues. This CDR3 is CASSLQGDRVYEQYF. CDR3 in DNA: TGTGCCAGCAGCTTACAGGGGGACAGGGTCTACGAGCAGTACTTC.

This clonotype came up a few times. V and J are TRBV7-2 and TRBJ1-2; D unclear. CDR3 length: 13 amino acids. The germline V gene encodes CDR1 SGHTA and CDR2 FQGNSA. Trimming stripped 6 bases from V and 6 bases from J, with 14 bases between. DNA for the CDR3: TGTGCCAGCAGTCCGACACTGCTCGATGGCTACACCTTC. Translating gives CASSPTLLDGYTF.

The gene calls are TRBV6-6 and TRBJ1-5; no firm D call. Trimming shortened V by 3 bases and J by 0 bases, and 9 bases separated the two germline ends. Per the germline V gene, CDR1 is MNHNY and CDR2 is SVGAGI (reference sequence). This CDR3 spans 15 amino acids. This chain's CDR3 is CASSYPGYSNQPQHF. In DNA form, the CDR3 reads TGTGCCAGCAGTTATCCCGGATATAGCAATCAGCCCCAGCATTTT.

The chain links TRBV15 to TRBJ2-1; 7 bases match TRBD1. The germline gives CDR1 LNHNV, CDR2 YYDKDF (reference sequence). V gave up 8 bases and J gave up 10 bases; unmatched junction bases: 8. CDR3 size: 12 residues. The CDR3 nucleotides are TGTGCCACCCGGGACAGTCGCAAGGAGCAGTTCTTC. Encoded protein: CATRDSRKEQFF.

The chain joins TRBV3-1 to TRBJ2-7; 8 nucleotides line up with TRBD1. Germline assignment: CDR1 LGHDT and CDR2 YNNKEL (reference sequence). This CDR3 has 16 amino acids. Trimming at V came to 3 bases and at J to 5 bases, leaving 12 bases not matched to a gene. The CDR3 loop reads CASSHQLGTGFDEQYF. The CDR3 bases are TGTGCCAGCAGCCACCAATTGGGGACAGGTTTCGACGAGCAGTACTTC.

The V gene is TRBV24-1, the J gene TRBJ2-5; possible D gene TRBD2, 6 bases. The J call may be incorrect, as the DNA end agrees better with TRBJ2-7. Looked up from germline, CDR1 is KGHDR and CDR2 is SFDVKD. This CDR3 has 15 residues. Written as DNA, the CDR3 is TGTGCCACCAGTGATCTAGGAGGGGTCTCCTACGAGCAGTACTTC. Encoded protein: CATSDLGGVSYEQYF.

This clonotype was observed once. The CDR3 sequence is CASSLSMAGVTGELFF. CDR3 nucleotide sequence: TGTGCCAGCAGCTTATCAATGGCGGGTGTCACCGGGGAGCTGTTTTTT. This chain joins TRBV7-9 and TRBJ2-2, with D possibly TRBD2 on 5 matching bases. The V gene's germline CDR1 is SEHNR and CDR2 FQNEAQ (reference sequence). The CDR3 has 16 residues. The V and J ends lost 2 bases and 4 bases respectively, with 14 bases between them.

Only one count was recorded for this clonotype. The conserved final phenylalanine or tryptophan is absent from the CDR3, which likely points to a read error. The CDR3 region is CASSLGGQSGNGYTL. The CDR3 DNA sequence: TGTGCCAGCAGTTTAGGTGGACAGTCGGGCAATGGCTACACCCTC. V and J are TRBV12-3 or TRBV12-4 and TRBJ1-2; D may be TRBD1 (6 bases). This CDR3 region has 15 residues. The V end was cut by 1 base, the J end by 6 bases, with 15 bases between.

This clonotype was recorded a few times. The gene calls are TRBV28 and TRBJ2-2; 7 bases are a match to TRBD2. The CDR3 runs 17 residues. In germline, CDR1 is MDHEN, CDR2 SYDVKM. Trimming cost V 6 bases and J 2 bases; bases outside gene matches: 12. The CDR3 region has the DNA TGTGCCAGCAGCTCAGCATGGCTAGCGGATAACACCGGGGAGCTGTTTTTT. Translation gives CASSSAWLADNTGELFF.

This clonotype appeared a few times. This rearrangement joins TRBV5-1 to TRBJ2-5, with D possibly matching TRBD2 (7 bases). Germline CDR1 is SGHRS and CDR2 is YFSETQ. Trimming pared 3 bases from V and 4 bases from J, leaving 16 bases between. The CDR3 sequence is 15 residues long. CDR3 DNA: TGCGCCAGCAGCTCCGAGGGGGGGCGCGGAGAGACCCAGTACTTC. Translating gives CASSSEGGRGETQYF.

The V call is TRBV12-3 or TRBV12-4, the J call TRBJ2-5; the D gene is possibly TRBD2 (6 bases). The CDR3 contains 15 residues. V lost 3 bases and J 0 bases, leaving 11 bases between the germline ends. The CDR3 region is CASSFLGDYQETQYF. DNA of the CDR3: TGTGCCAGCAGTTTCCTAGGGGACTACCAAGAGACCCAGTACTTC.